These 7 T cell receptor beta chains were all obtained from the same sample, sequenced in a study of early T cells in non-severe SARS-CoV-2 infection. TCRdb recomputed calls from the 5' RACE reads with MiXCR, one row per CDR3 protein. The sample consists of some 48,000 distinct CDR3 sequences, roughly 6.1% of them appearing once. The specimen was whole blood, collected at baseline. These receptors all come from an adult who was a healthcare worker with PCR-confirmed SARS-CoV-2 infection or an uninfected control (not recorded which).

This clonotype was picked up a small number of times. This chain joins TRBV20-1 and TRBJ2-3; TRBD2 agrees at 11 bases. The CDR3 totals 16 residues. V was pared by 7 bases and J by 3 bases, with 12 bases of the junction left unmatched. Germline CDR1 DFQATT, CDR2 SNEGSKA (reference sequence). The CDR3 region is CSVDTPTSGETDTQYF. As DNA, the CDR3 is TGCAGTGTCGACACACCGACTAGCGGGGAAACAGATACGCAGTATTTT.

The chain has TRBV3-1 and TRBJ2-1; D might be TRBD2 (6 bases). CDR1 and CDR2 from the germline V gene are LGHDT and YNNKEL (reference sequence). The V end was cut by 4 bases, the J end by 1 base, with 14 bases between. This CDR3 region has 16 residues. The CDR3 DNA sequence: TGTGCCAGCAGCCTCCCCAAGGCGGGATCCTACAATGAGCAGTTCTTC. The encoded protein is CASSLPKAGSYNEQFF.

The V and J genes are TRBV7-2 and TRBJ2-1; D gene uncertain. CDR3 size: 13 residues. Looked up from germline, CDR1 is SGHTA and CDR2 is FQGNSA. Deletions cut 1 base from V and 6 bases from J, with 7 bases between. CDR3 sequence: CASSLEAGNEQFF. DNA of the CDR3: TGTGCCAGCAGCTTAGAGGCTGGCAATGAGCAGTTCTTC.

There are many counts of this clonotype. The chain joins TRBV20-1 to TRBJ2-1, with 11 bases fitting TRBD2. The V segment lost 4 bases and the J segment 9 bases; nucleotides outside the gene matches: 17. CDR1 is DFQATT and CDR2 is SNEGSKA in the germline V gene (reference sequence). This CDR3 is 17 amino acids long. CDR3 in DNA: TGCAGTGCTATCCTCTCACACTTAGCGGGAGGGCCGCGTGAGCAGTTCTTC. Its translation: CSAILSHLAGGPREQFF.

CDR3 protein: CASSLTGSTDGYTF. The CDR3 DNA sequence: TGTGCCAGCAGCCTCACAGGGTCGACGGATGGCTACACCTTC. This chain connects TRBV7-6 to TRBJ1-2; D is perhaps TRBD1 (6 bases). V lost 5 bases and J 6 bases, leaving 16 bases between the germline ends. The germline gives CDR1 SGHVS, CDR2 FNYEAQ. The CDR3 loop spans 14 amino acids.

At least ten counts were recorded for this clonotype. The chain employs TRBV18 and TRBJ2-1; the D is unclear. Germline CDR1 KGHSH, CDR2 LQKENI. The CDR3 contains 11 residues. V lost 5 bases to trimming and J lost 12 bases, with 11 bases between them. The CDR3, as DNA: TGTGCCAGCTCAAGTTGGGAAGGGCAGTTCTTC. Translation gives CASSSWEGQFF.

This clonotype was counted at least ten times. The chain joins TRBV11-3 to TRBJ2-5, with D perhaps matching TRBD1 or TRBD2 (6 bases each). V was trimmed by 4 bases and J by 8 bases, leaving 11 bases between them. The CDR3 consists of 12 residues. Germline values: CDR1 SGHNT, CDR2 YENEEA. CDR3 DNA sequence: TGTGCCAGCAGCTCCGTCGGGGGCACCCAGTACTTC. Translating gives CASSSVGGTQYF.